Sequencing of this T cell receptor beta chain was carried out in a study of blood T cell repertoires in COVID-19. Study-wide context: Italy, Spain and the United States were the sources of the convalescent and acute COVID-19 samples.

A note on this clone: The sample holds other DNA sequences that translate to the same CDR3.

Self-reported history from a screening survey and questionnaire set each donor's cohort. In the authors' workflow: Amplification of reference gene primers provided the estimated nucleated cell counts. Profiling relied on immunoSEQ multiplex PCR, and the TCRdb table lists in-frame clones only, not all of them. That table gives V, J and clone size, and the DNA gave D and trimming. The sample has about 130,000 clones; roughly 80% are singletons. This CDR3 contains 14 residues. V was pared by 5 bases and J by 4 bases, with 15 bases between. Germline CDR1 and CDR2: SNHLY and FYNNEI. This TCR came from a man aged 25 to 45 who had recovered from COVID-19. This chain uses TRBV2 with TRBJ2-7; D may be TRBD2 (6 bases). Material for sequencing was PBMCs or T cells enriched from blood (not recorded which). The CDR3 loop is CASSPTRDSYEQYF. The CDR3, as DNA: TGTGCCAGCAGTCCGACCCGGGACTCGTACGAGCAGTACTTC.